This entry lists 5 T cell receptor beta chains sequenced from one sample in a study of human T cells and chemical hapten exposure. MiXCR, applied by TCRdb to the RACE reads, yields one record per CDR3 protein. Of roughly 64,000 distinct CDR3 sequences detected, 11% appear once; the ten largest clones hold roughly 4.3%. Stated time point: pre-sensitization, week 0. The sample's treatment: therapeutic diphenylcyclopropenone sensitization with weekly scalp DPC. The specimen was whole blood, collected in connection with sensitization to the hapten diphenylcyclopropenone (DPC). These receptors were taken from a woman aged 40-49 years with alopecia areata. Some clones in this sample may be carry-over from other donors' samples.

This clonotype appeared a few times. The chain links TRBV25-1 to TRBJ2-7, with D perhaps matching TRBD2 (7 bases). From germline, CDR1 is MGHDK and CDR2 SYGVNS. The CDR3 has 15 residues. V dropped 2 bases and J dropped 6 bases, with 17 bases sitting between them. The CDR3 region is CASSEPRGAQGEQYF. The CDR3 DNA follows: TGTGCCAGCAGTGAACCACGGGGGGCTCAGGGCGAGCAGTACTTC.

The CDR3 DNA reads TGTGCCAGCAGCCAAGAAGCCAGGCATTCACCCCTCCACTTT. Translating it yields CASSQEARHSPLHF. V is TRBV14 and J is TRBJ1-6, with no clear D. Looked up from germline, CDR1 is SGHDN and CDR2 is FVKESK. V dropped 0 bases and J dropped 8 bases, with 8 bases sitting between them. The CDR3 spans 14 residues.

This clonotype was detected only a few times. The chain recombines TRBV7-3 with TRBJ2-5; D tentatively fits TRBD1 or TRBD2 (6 bases each). From germline, CDR1 is SGHTA and CDR2 FQGTGA. V shed 5 bases and J shed 4 bases, with 17 bases lying between them. The CDR3 has 15 residues. CDR3 sequence reads: CASSPRRGAVETQYF. In nucleotides, the CDR3 is TGTGCCAGCAGCCCAAGGAGGGGGGCGGTAGAGACCCAGTACTTC.

This clonotype appeared a few times. The chain joins TRBV5-1 to TRBJ2-5; 7 nucleotides match TRBD2. The CDR3 covers 13 residues. Trimming took 4 bases from V and 0 from J; bases not matched to a gene: 0. CDR1 is SGHRS, CDR2 YFSETQ, per germline. The CDR3 protein is CASSTSDQETQYF. The CDR3 region has the DNA TGCGCCAGCAGCACTAGCGACCAAGAGACCCAGTACTTC.

Turning to this clonotype: One end of the junction is discordant with germline, which a read error may explain. The chain recombines TRBV5-1 with TRBJ2-2; TRBD1 agrees at 7 bases. This CDR3 comprises 15 residues. Germline CDR1 SGHRS, CDR2 YFSETQ. The CDR3 coding sequence is TGTGCCAGCAGCTCACAGGGGTCTAAGATCGGGGAGCTGTTTTTT. Protein: CASSSQGSKIGELFF. Supplemented by reference TRBV5-1 and TRBJ2-2, the full variable domain reads KAGVTQTPRYLIKTRGQQVTLSCSPISGHRSVSWYQQTPGQGLQFLFEYFSETQRNKGNFPGRFSGRQFSNSRSEMNVSTLELGDSALYLCASSSQGSKIGELFFGEGSRLTVL.